This T cell receptor beta chain was obtained from a study of blood T cell repertoires in COVID-19. About the research overall: Samples taken during acute and convalescent COVID-19 were collected in the United States, Italy and Spain. T cells, B-cell-depleted T cells, or PBMCs supplied cDNA or gDNA.

This study enrolled people aged 18 to 89 from about two dozen US geographic areas. The method was immunoSEQ multiplex PCR; TCRdb's version includes in-frame clones alone and lacks a portion of them. This sample has 140,000 to 150,000 clones, with roughly 90% found just once. V was shortened by 6 bases and J by 1 base, with 10 bases between the two germline ends. The CDR3 is 14 residues long. CDR1 is LGHNA and CDR2 is YSLEER in the germline V gene. The specimen was PBMCs or T cells enriched from blood (not recorded which). This TCR came from a woman aged 25 to 39 with acute COVID-19. J is TRBJ1-3 and V is TRBV4-3, with D tentatively TRBD1 (5 bases). For the CDR3, the DNA is TGCGCCAGCAGTCCGACAGTGTCTGGAAACACCATATATTTT. It translates to CASSPTVSGNTIYF.